Listed below are T cell receptor beta chains from one sample, sequenced in a study of Ad26.COV2.S vaccination and SARS-CoV-2 variants. TCRdb's copy holds only in-frame clones and misses some; the assay was immunoSEQ multiplex PCR. The sample carries about 370,000 clones, about nine tenths recorded once. The material sequenced was peripheral blood, taken in a trial of Ad26.COV2.S vaccine versus placebo. The receptors originated from a person between 18 and 65 years old who received the Ad26.COV2.S COVID-19 vaccine or a placebo. The CDR3 runs from the conserved cysteine through the conserved F or W. D genes are given only for firm matches. Some rows have no size entry. The others give once, few or many, or a class for an expanded clone.

d_call	clone_size	cdr3_length	v_call	j_call	cdr3_aa	cdr3_nt
-	once	15	TRBV6-5	TRBJ1-2	CASTQTGKHNYGYTF	TGTGCCAGCACCCAAACGGGGAAACATAACTATGGCTACACCTTC
TRBD1	-	16	TRBV2	TRBJ1-2	CAFYGGQGAGGYGYTF	TGTGCCTTCTACGGGGGACAGGGGGCCGGAGGCTATGGCTACACCTTC
-	-	16	TRBV7-2	TRBJ1-6	CASSLSPPSLGSPLHF	TGTGCCAGCAGCTTATCGCCCCCGTCCTTAGGCTCACCCCTCCACTTT
-	-	17	TRBV3-1/TRBV3-2	TRBJ2-4	CASSQDGGGEAKNIQYF	TGTGCCAGCAGCCAAGATGGTGGGGGCGAGGCCAAAAACATTCAGTACTTC
TRBD1	-	17	TRBV5-1	TRBJ2-6	CASSFRDSGSGANVLTF	TGCGCCAGCAGCTTCAGGGACAGCGGCTCTGGGGCCAACGTCCTGACTTTC
-	-	15	TRBV7-2	TRBJ2-2	CASSVRGVSTGELFF	TGTGCCAGCAGCGTCCGCGGGGTGTCCACCGGGGAGCTGTTTTTT
TRBD2	-	16	TRBV7-9	TRBJ2-1	CASSPGRGLAIVEQFF	TGTGCCAGCAGCCCGGGGAGGGGACTAGCTATCGTTGAGCAGTTCTTC
TRBD1	-	15	TRBV2	TRBJ2-1	CASSETGATYNEQFF	TGTGCCAGCAGTGAGACAGGGGCTACCTACAATGAGCAGTTCTTC
-	-	16	TRBV27	TRBJ2-5	CASRGGNETGQETQYF	TGTGCCAGCAGGGGGGGCAATGAGACAGGTCAAGAGACCCAGTACTTC
-	once	14	TRBV5-1	TRBJ2-6	CASSLERGANVLTF	TGCGCCAGCAGCTTGGAGCGTGGGGCCAACGTCCTGACTTTC
TRBD1	-	16	TRBV5-1	TRBJ1-4	CASSRTGQGWDEKLFF	TGCGCCAGCAGCCGGACAGGCCAAGGTTGGGATGAAAAACTGTTTTTT
-	-	12	TRBV6-5	TRBJ1-1	CASSYSRDKAFF	TGTGCCAGCAGTTACTCTAGGGACAAAGCTTTCTTT
-	-	17	TRBV9	TRBJ1-3	CASSSYDRGVYGNTIYF	TGTGCCAGCAGCTCCTATGACCGGGGAGTATATGGAAACACCATATATTTT
-	-	17	TRBV5-6	TRBJ1-5	CASSLYRKRGGNQPQHF	TGTGCCAGCAGCTTGTACAGGAAACGCGGCGGCAATCAGCCCCAGCATTTT
-	-	15	TRBV6-1	TRBJ1-2	CASSEAPDAYYGYTF	TGTGCCAGCAGTGAAGCGCCGGACGCCTACTATGGCTACACCTTC
-	-	13	TRBV27	TRBJ1-3	CASSLREGNTIYF	TGTGCCAGCAGCCTTAGAGAGGGAAACACCATATATTTT
TRBD1	-	13	TRBV27	TRBJ2-7	CASRMGQGYEQYF	TGTGCCAGCAGGATGGGACAGGGCTACGAGCAGTACTTC
-	once	13	TRBV5-4	TRBJ1-1	CASSLELSSEAFF	TGTGCCAGCAGCCTTGAACTATCTTCTGAAGCTTTCTTT
TRBD1	-	14	TRBV5-1	TRBJ1-1	CASSLGGEVTEAFF	TGCGCCAGCAGTTTAGGGGGCGAGGTAACTGAAGCTTTCTTT
-	-	19	TRBV4-3	TRBJ2-2	CASSQDHRKGHFYTGELFF	TGCGCCAGCAGCCAAGATCACCGCAAGGGACATTTCTACACCGGGGAGCTGTTTTTT
-	-	15	TRBV6-2/TRBV6-3	TRBJ2-6	CASSKQSSGANVLTF	TGTGCCAGCAGTAAGCAGTCCTCTGGGGCCAACGTCCTGACTTTC
TRBD1	-	14	TRBV7-9	TRBJ1-1	CATKQGARNTEAFF	TGTGCCACCAAACAGGGGGCTCGGAACACTGAAGCTTTCTTT
-	-	14	TRBV3-1/TRBV3-2	TRBJ1-2	CASSQELGPYGYTF	TGTGCCAGCAGCCAAGAGTTGGGGCCCTATGGCTACACCTTC
-	once	13	TRBV12-3/TRBV12-4	TRBJ1-1	CASRSQGRTEAFF	TGTGCCAGCAGATCTCAGGGTAGGACTGAAGCTTTCTTT
-	-	14	TRBV7-8	TRBJ1-2	CASSLRQDNYGYTF	TGTGCCAGCAGCTTAAGACAGGATAACTATGGCTACACCTTC
-	-	14	TRBV2	TRBJ1-4	CASSLDLGHEKLFF	TGTGCCAGCAGTCTCGACCTGGGGCATGAAAAACTGTTTTTT
-	once	14	TRBV6-1	TRBJ2-7	CASSEDYQRGEQYF	TGTGCCAGCAGTGAAGACTACCAAAGGGGCGAGCAGTACTTC
-	-	12	TRBV20-1	TRBJ1-4	CSASDKLEKLFF	TGCAGTGCTAGTGACAAACTCGAAAAACTGTTTTTT
-	-	14	TRBV18	TRBJ2-1	CASSQGPGLDEQFF	TGTGCCAGCTCCCAGGGGCCGGGGTTGGATGAGCAGTTCTTC
TRBD2	-	15	TRBV7-2	TRBJ2-7	CASSSITSGGGEQYF	TGTGCCAGCAGCTCTATTACTAGCGGGGGAGGCGAGCAGTACTTC
-	-	15	TRBV2	TRBJ1-2	CASSVGTVPIYGYTF	TGTGCCAGCAGTGTCGGCACCGTTCCCATCTATGGCTACACCTTC
TRBD1	once	15	TRBV3-1/TRBV3-2	TRBJ2-1	CASSQGTQGASEQFF	TGTGCCAGCAGCCAAGGGACACAGGGGGCGAGTGAGCAGTTCTTC
-	-	14	TRBV7-2	TRBJ2-7	CASSLSHGRLEQYF	TGTGCCAGCAGCTTATCCCATGGGCGGTTGGAGCAGTACTTC
TRBD1	-	14	TRBV5-1	TRBJ2-7	CASSSGTGVDEQYF	TGCGCCAGCAGCTCCGGGACAGGGGTGGACGAGCAGTACTTC
-	-	14	TRBV19	TRBJ1-5	CASSILELDQPQHF	TGTGCCAGTAGTATATTGGAGTTAGATCAGCCCCAGCATTTT
-	-	16	TRBV3-1/TRBV3-2	TRBJ1-6	CASSQEWVGTNSPLHF	TGTGCCAGCAGCCAAGAATGGGTAGGGACTAATTCACCCCTCCACTTT
TRBD1	-	15	TRBV6-5	TRBJ1-1	CASRDRGLRNTEAFF	TGTGCCAGCAGGGACAGGGGGCTGCGGAACACTGAAGCTTTCTTT
TRBD1	once	13	TRBV2	TRBJ1-2	CASSQGANYGYTF	TGTGCCAGCTCTCAGGGGGCTAACTATGGCTACACCTTC
TRBD1	-	13	TRBV11-2	TRBJ2-7	CASSHNRGTEQYF	TGTGCCAGCAGCCATAACAGGGGAACCGAGCAGTACTTC
-	once	14	TRBV7-9	TRBJ1-4	CASSLDLLEEKLFF	TGTGCCAGCAGCTTGGACCTGCTAGAGGAAAAACTGTTTTTT
-	-	13	TRBV6-5	TRBJ1-5	CASSSTELQPQHF	TGTGCCAGCAGTTCGACGGAATTGCAGCCCCAGCATTTT
-	-	12	TRBV5-1	TRBJ2-5	CASSRGQETQYF	TGCGCCAGCAGCCGGGGGCAAGAGACCCAGTACTTC
-	-	14	TRBV10-2	TRBJ1-2	CASTSRGTIYGYTF	TGCGCCAGCACTTCTAGGGGGACTATCTATGGCTACACCTTC
-	-	14	TRBV6-5	TRBJ2-2	CASMSTGATGELFF	TGTGCCAGCATGAGTACGGGGGCAACCGGGGAGCTGTTTTTT
-	-	11	TRBV15	TRBJ1-1	CATSSNTEAFF	TGTGCCACCAGCAGTAACACTGAAGCTTTCTTT
-	-	14	TRBV19	TRBJ1-5	CASSISRGNQPQHF	TGTGCCAGTAGTATAAGTCGGGGGAATCAGCCCCAGCATTTT
-	few	15	TRBV5-1	TRBJ1-2	CASSLAQGLNYGYTF	TGCGCCAGCAGCTTGGCCCAGGGTCTTAACTATGGCTACACCTTC
-	-	16	TRBV4-3	TRBJ2-3	CASSQPHGVLGDTQYF	TGCGCCAGCAGCCAACCCCACGGGGTGTTGGGGGATACGCAGTATTTT
TRBD1	once	18	TRBV6-2/TRBV6-3	TRBJ2-6	CASSPWTGGSSGANVLTF	TGTGCCAGCAGTCCCTGGACAGGGGGGAGCTCTGGGGCCAACGTCCTGACTTTC
-	-	15	TRBV5-1	TRBJ1-6	CASSLAGTNNSPLHF	TGCGCCAGCAGCTTGGCCGGGACGAATAATTCACCCCTCCACTTT
-	-	16	TRBV6-5	TRBJ1-1	CASSYRLMSRSTEAFF	TGTGCCAGCAGTTACCGCCTAATGTCGCGTTCCACTGAAGCTTTCTTT
TRBD2	few	16	TRBV13	TRBJ2-3	CASSRRTSVLPDTQYF	TGTGCCAGCAGCAGGAGGACTAGTGTCTTGCCAGATACGCAGTATTTT
-	-	13	TRBV11-3	TRBJ1-3	CASSRGPGNTIYF	TGTGCCAGCAGCCGGGGACCAGGAAACACCATATATTTT
TRBD1	-	15	TRBV7-8	TRBJ2-7	CASSLFVQGAGEQYF	TGTGCCAGCAGCTTATTCGTACAGGGGGCGGGCGAGCAGTACTTC
-	-	15	TRBV7-9	TRBJ2-7	CASSLGQLVADEQYF	TGTGCCAGCAGCTTAGGACAACTCGTCGCCGACGAGCAGTACTTC
TRBD1	-	15	TRBV6-5	TRBJ1-5	CASSYSGQGSWPQHF	TGTGCCAGCAGTTACTCCGGACAGGGGAGTTGGCCCCAGCATTTT
-	-	15	TRBV30	TRBJ2-7	CAWSIQGQSSYEQYF	TGTGCCTGGAGTATCCAAGGACAGAGCTCCTACGAGCAGTACTTC